This T cell receptor (beta chain) was identified during a study of T cells after yellow fever vaccination. Whole-study results and caveats: Any FACS-sorted repertoire could hold abundant clonotypes that contaminate it from the bulk population. Most primary-vaccination clones recurred post-booster (roughly 96% CD4, 85% to 90% CD8).

The authors made TCR cDNA by 5'RACE template switching, adding a universal primer site and UMIs. From the 5' RACE reads, TCRdb called clonotypes with MiXCR, one entry per CDR3 protein. The sample has hundreds of thousands of distinct CDR3 sequences, 15% to 20% seen once. This clonotype appeared a few times. The antigen is undetermined. Germline CDR1 is MNHEY and CDR2 is SVGEGT. The CDR3 totals 14 residues. Trimming cost V 10 bases and J 5 bases, with 20 bases left between them. This receptor was obtained from a man aged 25-45 years who received the YFV17D yellow fever vaccine. This sequence joins TRBV6-2 or TRBV6-3 and TRBJ1-1; tentatively, D is TRBD1 (5 bases). This sample comprised PBMCs, obtained 15 days after the yellow fever booster vaccination. The CDR3 nucleotides read TGTGCCACCAGAAGGGGCGCGGGAGGTACTGAAGCTTTCTTT. This encodes CATRRGAGGTEAFF.